What follows are 18 T cell receptor beta chains derived from one specimen sequenced in a study of blood T cells in healthy people across ages. A second about 6 to 11 cycle PCR used barcoded and J-beta primers. TCRdb re-called the 5' RACE reads through MiXCR, storing one row per CDR3 protein. The sample carries about 640,000 distinct CDR3 sequences, under 70% recorded once. The sample taken for sequencing was blood. Receptor source: a man aged 60-69 years in good health.

On this clonotype itself: One end of the junction varies from germline; a read error may be responsible. The J gene is TRBJ1-1, the V gene TRBV4-2; D remains ambiguous. The CDR3 sequence is 14 residues long. Germline V gene lookup returns CDR1 LGHNA and CDR2 YNFKEQ. The CDR3 DNA reads as TGTGCCAGCAACCAAGAGTACGGGAACACTGAAGCTTTCTTT. Its protein product is CASNQEYGNTEAFF.

The rearrangement joins TRBV28 to TRBJ1-4; unclear D gene. Per the germline V gene, CDR1 is MDHEN and CDR2 is SYDVKM. V lost 1 base and J lost 5, with 11 bases in between. The CDR3 is made up of 15 amino acids. The CDR3 spells CASSLSRATNEKLFF. The DNA for the CDR3 is TGTGCCAGCAGTTTATCCCGGGCCACAAATGAAAAACTGTTTTTT.

This clonotype was seen just once. The rearrangement links TRBV20-1 to TRBJ2-7; possibly TRBD1 or TRBD2 for D (7 bases each). The better agreement between TRBJ2-5 and the DNA end casts doubt on the J call. CDR1 and CDR2 (germline): DFQATT, SNEGSKA (reference sequence). The CDR3 is made up of 16 amino acids. The CDR3 reads CSAKAQGQGGIETQYF. The CDR3 nucleotides read TGCAGTGCCAAAGCCCAGGGGCAGGGGGGGATAGAGACCCAGTACTTC.

The J gene is TRBJ2-5, the V gene TRBV2, with 10 bases that match TRBD2. With the DNA end fitting TRBJ2-7 better, the J assignment may be wrong. Per germline, CDR1 SNHLY and CDR2 FYNNEI. The CDR3 length is 13 residues. The CDR3 bases are TGTGCCAGCGGGGTAGCGGGGGGCCACGAGCAGTACTTC. This encodes CASGVAGGHEQYF.

About this clonotype: Mismatch with germline at one junction end may stem from a read error. The chain joins TRBV6-5 to TRBJ1-1, with D possibly matching TRBD1 (5 bases). Germline CDR1 is MNHEY and CDR2 is SVGAGI. The length of the CDR3 is 15 residues. CDR3 residues: CASSYSQGVLTEAFF. The CDR3 nucleotides are TGTGCCAGCAGTTACTCGCAGGGCGTTTTGACTGAGGCTTTCTTT.

The rearrangement links TRBV12-3 or TRBV12-4 to TRBJ2-3; D perhaps matches TRBD1 (5 bases). Trimming left V 6 bases short and J 13 bases short, with 20 bases between. The CDR3 has 13 residues. For the CDR3, the DNA is TGTGCCAGCAGCCAGACTCAGGGTTCCCAAGAGTATTTT. Its translation: CASSQTQGSQEYF.

The chain links TRBV20-1 to TRBJ2-7, with D possibly matching TRBD1 (6 bases). Germline CDR1 DFQATT, CDR2 SNEGSKA (reference sequence). V was trimmed by 1 base and J by 1 base, leaving 14 bases between them. The CDR3 consists of 15 residues. CDR3 protein: CSARVTRGYSYEQYF. The CDR3 nucleotides read TGCAGTGCTAGAGTAACCAGGGGTTATTCCTACGAGCAGTACTTC.

As regards this clonotype: Its ends do not fully match the called genes, so a read error is possible. The V call is TRBV7-9, the J call TRBJ1-6; D unclear. In germline, CDR1 is SEHNR, CDR2 FQNEAQ (reference sequence). This CDR3 contains 14 residues. The CDR3 protein is CSSSMAPRDSPLHF. CDR3 DNA: TGTTCCAGCAGCATGGCACCTAGGGATTCACCCCTCCACTTT.

This clonotype was recorded once. The CDR3 sequence is CSCGTNRAETQYF. The CDR3 DNA follows: TGCAGTTGCGGGACAAATCGTGCAGAGACCCAGTACTTC. The chain couples TRBV20-1 to TRBJ2-5; D tentatively fits TRBD1 or TRBD2 (6 bases each). Germline V lookup: CDR1 DFQATT, CDR2 SNEGSKA (reference sequence). This CDR3 contains 13 residues. V was pared by 8 bases and J by 4 bases, with 17 bases between.

This clonotype has just a few counts. The J gene is TRBJ2-1, the V gene TRBV21-1; TRBD2, the D gene given by the table, was not confirmed from the DNA. TRBV21-1 is recorded as a pseudogene. This CDR3 contains 16 residues. The DNA for the CDR3 is TGTGCCAGCAGCCGACTCCGGGGCCCAGCGGGGGATGAGCAGTTCTTC. Amino acid sequence: CASSRLRGPAGDEQFF.

This clonotype appeared a few times. The V call is TRBV10-3, the J call TRBJ2-1, with 7 bases lining up with TRBD2. The CDR3 contains 15 residues. Per the germline V gene, CDR1 is ENHRY and CDR2 is SYGVKD. V gave up 3 bases and J gave up 7 bases; unmatched junction bases: 9. CDR3 coding DNA: TGTGCCATCAGTGATTCAACTAGCGCGGCGAATGAGCAGTTCTTC. Its translation is CAISDSTSAANEQFF.

This clonotype was detected a few times. The rearrangement uses TRBV9 and TRBJ1-1; no definite D call. There are 13 residues in the CDR3. Trimming shortened V by 4 bases and J by 10 bases, and 17 bases separated the two germline ends. Germline CDR1 and CDR2: SGDLS and YYNGEE. The CDR3 coding sequence is TGTGCCAGCAGCCGAAACGACGCGGTTGGAGCTTTCTTT. This gives the protein CASSRNDAVGAFF.

In the case of this clonotype: This may come from a read error, since a much larger clone is one base off. This chain uses TRBV3-1 with TRBJ2-1; tentatively, D is TRBD1 (5 bases). Trimming removed 4 bases at V and 14 bases at J, with 15 bases between. This CDR3 spans 12 amino acids. CDR1 LGHDT and CDR2 YNNKEL come from the germline V gene (reference sequence). CDR3 nucleotide sequence: TGTGCCAGCAGCCTCGACAGCACGAAGGAGTTCTTC. Amino acid sequence: CASSLDSTKEFF.

This clonotype was seen a single time. V is TRBV28 and J is TRBJ2-7; D is perhaps TRBD1 (5 bases). CDR3 length: 15 residues. The germline V gene has CDR1 MDHEN and CDR2 SYDVKM. V was trimmed by 6 bases and J by 4 bases, leaving 19 bases between them. In DNA form, the CDR3 reads TGTGCCAGCAGCCCCGCTACCCGACAGAAATACGAGCAGTACTTC. This sequence encodes CASSPATRQKYEQYF.

DNA of the CDR3: TGTGCCAGCAGCTTCGGGATCCCCCACTACGAGCAGTACTTC. Protein product: CASSFGIPHYEQYF. The chain uses TRBV7-9 and TRBJ2-7; perhaps TRBD2 as D (5 bases). This CDR3 has 14 amino acids. Germline V gene lookup returns CDR1 SEHNR and CDR2 FQNEAQ (reference sequence). Trimming cost V 3 bases and J 3 bases, with 12 bases left between them.

Turning to this clonotype: A junction end diverges from the germline sequence, so it may reflect a read error. The chain uses TRBV25-1 and TRBJ2-6; 8 bases match TRBD1. Germline CDR1 MGHDK, CDR2 SYGVNS. CDR3 length equals 18 residues. The CDR3 here is CANSNLGQGDSGANVLTF. The DNA for the CDR3 is TGTGCCAACAGTAACCTAGGACAGGGCGATTCTGGGGCCAACGTCCTGACTTTC.

The chain is built from TRBV28 and TRBJ1-6; 8 bases map to TRBD1. Germline CDR1 is MDHEN and CDR2 is SYDVKM. J gave up 12 bases and V 5 bases, and 12 bases lay outside the gene matches. The CDR3 has 15 amino acids. The DNA for the CDR3 is TGTGCCAGCAGTAATCTCAGGGGGCGTCAAGAACCCCTCCACTTT. Protein sequence: CASSNLRGRQEPLHF.

There are many counts of this clonotype. This chain uses TRBV11-3 with TRBJ2-5; 8 nucleotides line up with TRBD2. CDR1 SGHNT and CDR2 YENEEA come from the germline V gene. The CDR3 runs to 15 residues. V lost 3 bases, J lost 4 bases, and 7 bases stayed unmatched. CDR3 region: CASSFGTSLSETQYF. In DNA, the CDR3 is TGTGCCAGCAGCTTCGGGACTAGTTTGTCAGAGACCCAGTACTTC. Full variable domain (remainder filled in from reference TRBV11-3 and TRBJ2-5): EAGVVQSPRYKIIEKKQPVAFWCNPISGHNTLYWYLQNLGQGPELLIRYENEEAVDDSQLPKDRFSAERLKGVDSTLKIQPAELGDSAVYLCASSFGTSLSETQYFGPGTRLLVL.